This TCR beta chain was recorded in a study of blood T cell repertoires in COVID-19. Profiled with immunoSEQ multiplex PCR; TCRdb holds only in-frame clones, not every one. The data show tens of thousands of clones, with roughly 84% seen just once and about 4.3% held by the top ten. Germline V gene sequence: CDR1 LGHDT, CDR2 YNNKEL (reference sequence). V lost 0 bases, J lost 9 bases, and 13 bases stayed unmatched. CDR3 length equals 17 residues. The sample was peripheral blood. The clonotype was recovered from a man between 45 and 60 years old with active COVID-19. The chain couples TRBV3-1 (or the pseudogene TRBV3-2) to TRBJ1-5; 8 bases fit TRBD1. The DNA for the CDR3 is TGTGCCAGCAGCCAAGATCCGCAGGGGGCCCCGCGGGTGCCCCAGCATTTT. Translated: CASSQDPQGAPRVPQHF.